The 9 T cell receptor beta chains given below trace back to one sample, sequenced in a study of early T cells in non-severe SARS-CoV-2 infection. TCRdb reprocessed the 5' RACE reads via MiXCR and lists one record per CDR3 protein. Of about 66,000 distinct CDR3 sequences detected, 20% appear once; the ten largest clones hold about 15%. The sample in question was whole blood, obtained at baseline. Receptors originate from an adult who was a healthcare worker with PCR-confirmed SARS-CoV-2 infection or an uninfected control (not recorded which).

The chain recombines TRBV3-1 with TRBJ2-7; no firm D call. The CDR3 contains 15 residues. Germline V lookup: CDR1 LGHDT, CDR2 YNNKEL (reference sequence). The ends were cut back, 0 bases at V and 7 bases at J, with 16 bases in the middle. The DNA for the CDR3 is TGTGCCAGCAGCCAAGATAGGTATTGGAGTAGTGAGCAGTACTTC. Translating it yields CASSQDRYWSSEQYF.

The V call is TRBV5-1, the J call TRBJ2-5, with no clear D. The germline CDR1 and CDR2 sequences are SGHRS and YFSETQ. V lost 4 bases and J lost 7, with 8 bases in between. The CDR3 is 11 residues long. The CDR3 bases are TGCGCCAGCAGCACGGAAGCGACCCAGTACTTC. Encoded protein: CASSTEATQYF.

Here the CDR3 DNA reads TGCAGCGTTGCCCGGCACACTGAAGCTTTCTTT. This sequence encodes CSVARHTEAFF. The V and J genes are TRBV29-1 and TRBJ1-1; D is unclear. CDR1 SQVTM and CDR2 ANQGSEA come from the germline V gene. V was shortened by 4 bases and J by 3 bases, with 6 bases between the two germline ends. The CDR3 has 11 amino acids.

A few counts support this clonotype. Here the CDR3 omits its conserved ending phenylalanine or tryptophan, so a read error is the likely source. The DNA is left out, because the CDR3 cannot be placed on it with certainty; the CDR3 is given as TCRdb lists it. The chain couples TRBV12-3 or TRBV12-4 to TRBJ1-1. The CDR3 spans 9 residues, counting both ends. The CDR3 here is CASSFLGPS.

CDR3 protein: CASSQVENTEAFF. Written as DNA, the CDR3 is TGTGCCAGCAGCCAAGTGGAGAACACTGAAGCTTTCTTT. This chain links TRBV14 with TRBJ1-1, with D uncertain. In germline, CDR1 is SGHDN, CDR2 FVKESK. CDR3 length equals 13 residues. V was clipped by 1 base and J by 1 base, with 4 bases between them. Variable domain in full (rest from reference TRBV14 and TRBJ1-1): EAGVTQFPSHSVIEKGQTVTLRCDPISGHDNLYWYRRVMGKEIKFLLHFVKESKQDESGMPNNRFLAERTGGTYSTLKVQPAELEDSGVYFCASSQVENTEAFFGQGTRLTVV.

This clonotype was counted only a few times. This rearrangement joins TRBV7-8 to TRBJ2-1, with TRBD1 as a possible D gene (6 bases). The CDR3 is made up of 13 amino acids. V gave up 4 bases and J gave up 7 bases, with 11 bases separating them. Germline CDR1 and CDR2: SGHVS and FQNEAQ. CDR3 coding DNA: TGTGCCAGCAGCTCTTTCGGACAGAATGAGCAGTTCTTC. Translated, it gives CASSSFGQNEQFF.

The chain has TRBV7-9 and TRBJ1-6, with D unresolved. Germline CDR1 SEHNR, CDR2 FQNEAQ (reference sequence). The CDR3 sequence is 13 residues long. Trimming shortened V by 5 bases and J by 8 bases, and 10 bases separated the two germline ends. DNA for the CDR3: TGTGCCAGCAGCCCAAAAACAGATTCACCCCTCCACTTT. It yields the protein CASSPKTDSPLHF.

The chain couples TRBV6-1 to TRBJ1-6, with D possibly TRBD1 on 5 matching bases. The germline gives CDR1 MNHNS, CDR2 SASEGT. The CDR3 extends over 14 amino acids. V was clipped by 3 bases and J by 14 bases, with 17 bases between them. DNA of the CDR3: TGTGCCAGCAGTGAGGGCAGGGATGAGAGGGCCCTCCACTTT. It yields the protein CASSEGRDERALHF.

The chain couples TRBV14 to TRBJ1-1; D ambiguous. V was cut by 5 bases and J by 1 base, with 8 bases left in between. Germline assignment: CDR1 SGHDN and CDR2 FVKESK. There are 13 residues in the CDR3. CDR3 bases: TGTGCCAGCAGCAGGTCGGAGAACACTGAAGCTTTCTTT. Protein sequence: CASSRSENTEAFF.